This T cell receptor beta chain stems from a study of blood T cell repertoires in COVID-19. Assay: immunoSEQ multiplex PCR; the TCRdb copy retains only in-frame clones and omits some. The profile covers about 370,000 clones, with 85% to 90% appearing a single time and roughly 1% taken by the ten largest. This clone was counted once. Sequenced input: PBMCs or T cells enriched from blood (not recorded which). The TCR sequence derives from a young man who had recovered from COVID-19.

The CDR3, as DNA: TGTGCCAGCAGCTTTGCGGGGGAAGGGACCCAGTACTTC. Translated: CASSFAGEGTQYF. The V call is TRBV11-2, the J call TRBJ2-5, with 7 bases matching TRBD2. The CDR3 totals 13 residues. V was clipped by 3 bases and J by 7 bases; unmatched bases: 5. Germline V gene sequence: CDR1 SGHAT, CDR2 FQNNGV.